Each of the 30 T cell receptor beta chains below was sequenced from the same sample in a study of OX40 agonist ivuxolimab in advanced cancers. Using immunoSEQ multiplex PCR, the repertoire was profiled, and TCRdb retains in-frame clones only, with some absent. The table lists about 89,000 clones, roughly 93% of them singletons. Sequences were derived from CD4+ or CD8+ T cells sorted from blood, sampled in a trial of the OX40 agonist ivuxolimab. These receptor sequences come from an adult with an advanced solid tumor such as melanoma, head and neck, liver or kidney cancer.

The genes are TRBV9 and TRBJ1-6, with D possibly matching TRBD1 (5 bases). The V gene lost 4 bases and the J gene lost 7 bases, with 18 bases spanning the gap. CDR1 is SGDLS and CDR2 is YYNGEE in the germline V gene. The CDR3 runs to 16 residues. In nucleotides, the CDR3 is TGTGCCAGCAGCCAACTGGGGGGGTTGGAGAATTCACCCCTCCACTTT. Amino acids: CASSQLGGLENSPLHF. The variable domain in full, completed from reference TRBV9 and TRBJ1-6, reads DSGVTQTPKHLITATGQRVTLRCSPRSGDLSVYWYQQSLDQGLQFLIQYYNGEERAKGNILERFSAQQFPDLHSELNLSSLELGDSALYFCASSQLGGLENSPLHFGNGTRLTVT.

This chain uses TRBV6-6 with TRBJ2-1, with TRBD1 identical over 9 bases. This CDR3 contains 15 residues. CDR1 MNHNY and CDR2 SVGAGI come from the germline V gene (reference sequence). V was clipped by 2 bases and J by 5 bases; unmatched bases: 4. This CDR3 reads CASSYRQGVNNEQFF. CDR3 coding DNA: TGTGCCAGCAGTTACCGACAGGGGGTCAACAATGAGCAGTTCTTC.

The chain joins TRBV2 to TRBJ2-6, with TRBD1 matching 7 bases. The CDR3 is 18 residues long. CDR1 SNHLY and CDR2 FYNNEI come from the germline V gene. Trimming took 4 bases from V and 4 from J; bases not matched to a gene: 13. This chain's CDR3 is CASSVGRGQLRGANVLTF. The CDR3, as DNA: TGTGCCAGCAGTGTGGGCAGGGGACAGCTTAGGGGGGCCAACGTCCTGACTTTC.

The genes are TRBV7-2 and TRBJ1-5; D is ambiguous. The CDR3 runs 14 residues. V lost 5 bases, J lost 0 bases, and 8 bases lay in between. Germline assignment: CDR1 SGHTA and CDR2 FQGNSA. CDR3 sequence reads: CASSKDGSNQPQHF. DNA of the CDR3: TGTGCCAGCAGCAAGGACGGTAGCAATCAGCCCCAGCATTTT.

This chain uses TRBV30 with TRBJ2-7, with D hard to call. Trimming took off 6 bases at V and 2 bases at J, with 11 bases between the two ends. CDR1 GTSNPN and CDR2 SVGIG come from the germline V gene (reference sequence). The CDR3 loop spans 12 amino acids. DNA for the CDR3: TGTGCCTGCTACACAAAGACCTACGAGCAGTACTTC. This translates into CACYTKTYEQYF.

Worth noting for this clone: Other DNA sequences in the same sample also yield this CDR3. This CDR3 reads CASSEWGGLGSGELFF. The CDR3 DNA follows: TGTGCCAGCAGTGAATGGGGGGGTCTAGGCTCCGGGGAGCTGTTTTTT. The chain uses TRBV25-1 and TRBJ2-2; the match to TRBD2 covers 7 bases. Trimming at V came to 1 base and at J to 6 bases, leaving 8 bases not matched to a gene. Germline assignment: CDR1 MGHDK and CDR2 SYGVNS. The length of the CDR3 is 16 residues. Using reference TRBV25-1 and TRBJ2-2 for the parts outside the CDR3, the full variable domain is EADIYQTPRYLVIGTGKKITLECSQTMGHDKMYWYQQDPGMELHLIHYSYGVNSTEKGDLSSESTVSRIRTEHFPLTLESARPSHTSQYLCASSEWGGLGSGELFFGEGSRLTVL.

The chain links TRBV2 to TRBJ1-1; D uncertain. Between the trimmed V and J ends, which lost 6 bases and 1 base, there was a span of 9 bases. This CDR3 is built from 13 residues. Germline CDR1 SNHLY, CDR2 FYNNEI. This CDR3 is CASRILPNTEAFF. DNA for the CDR3: TGTGCCAGCAGAATTCTTCCGAACACTGAAGCTTTCTTT.

CDR3 sequence (DNA): TGTGCCAGCAGTCGGGACAGTACATATGGCTACACCTTC. Its protein is CASSRDSTYGYTF. The chain is built from TRBV7-3 and TRBJ1-2, with TRBD1 identical over 7 bases. Germline V lookup: CDR1 SGHTA, CDR2 FQGTGA. V shed 6 bases and J 5 bases; nucleotides not matched to a gene: 6. The CDR3 sequence is 13 residues long.

This clone was counted once. This sequence joins TRBV6-1 and TRBJ1-2; D may be TRBD1 (6 bases). This CDR3 is built from 15 residues. Germline V gene sequence: CDR1 MNHNS, CDR2 SASEGT. Trimming removed 8 bases from V and 0 bases from J, with 16 bases in between. CDR3 in amino acids: CASSHGGPSNYGYTF. The CDR3 region has the DNA TGTGCCAGCTCCCACGGGGGGCCTTCTAACTATGGCTACACCTTC.

This chain's CDR3 is CASSPRARADTQYF. CDR3 bases: TGTGCCAGCAGCCCCCGAGCCCGCGCCGATACGCAGTATTTT. This rearrangement joins TRBV5-4 to TRBJ2-3; the D is unclear. CDR1 and CDR2 from the germline V gene are SGHNT and YYREEE (reference sequence). Trimming shortened V by 4 bases and J by 6 bases, and 15 bases separated the two germline ends. The CDR3 is 14 amino acids.

Only a few counts were recorded for this clone. The genes are TRBV21-1 and TRBJ2-5; TRBD1, the D gene given by the table, was not confirmed from the DNA. TRBV21-1 is classified as a pseudogene. CDR3 length equals 12 residues. The CDR3 loop is CASSKGGETQYF. The CDR3 DNA reads TGTGCCAGCAGCAAAGGGGGCGAGACCCAGTACTTC.

The V and J genes are TRBV15 and TRBJ2-3; unclear D gene. CDR3 length equals 13 residues. V gave up 1 base and J gave up 4 bases, with 6 bases separating them. The germline CDR1 and CDR2 sequences are LNHNV and YYDKDF (reference sequence). CDR3 in amino acids: CATSRAPSDTQYF. The CDR3 DNA sequence: TGTGCCACCAGCAGAGCCCCGTCAGATACGCAGTATTTT. Full variable domain (remainder filled in from reference TRBV15 and TRBJ2-3): DAMVIQNPRYQVTQFGKPVTLSCSQTLNHNVMYWYQQKSSQAPKLLFHYYDKDFNNEADTPDNFQSRRPNTSFCFLDIRSPGLGDTAMYLCATSRAPSDTQYFGPGTRLTVL.

V is TRBV7-2 and J is TRBJ2-1, with 10 bases fitting TRBD2. The CDR3 consists of 16 residues. In germline, CDR1 is SGHTA, CDR2 FQGNSA. V lost 3 bases, J lost 8 bases, and 10 bases stayed unmatched. For the CDR3, the DNA is TGTGCCAGCAGCTTGCAAGGAGCGGGAGGGGGGTATGAGCAGTTCTTC. Its translation is CASSLQGAGGGYEQFF.

This clone came up once. The chain uses TRBV2 and TRBJ1-4, with D perhaps matching TRBD1 (6 bases). The CDR3 covers 14 residues. V was pared by 7 bases and J by 6 bases, with 15 bases between. Germline V lookup: CDR1 SNHLY, CDR2 FYNNEI. The CDR3 nucleotides are TGTGCCAGCAATTTAGGAGGGGGGGATGAAAAACTGTTTTTT. It yields the protein CASNLGGGDEKLFF.

This chain joins TRBV9 and TRBJ2-7, with 10 bases identical to TRBD1. The J segment lost 4 bases and the V segment lost 4 bases, leaving 5 bases of the junction unmatched. The V gene's germline CDR1 is SGDLS and CDR2 YYNGEE. CDR3 length: 14 residues. Here the CDR3 DNA reads TGTGCCAGCAGCCCCTGGACAGGGGGGTACGAGCAGTACTTC. As protein: CASSPWTGGYEQYF. Using reference TRBV9 and TRBJ2-7 for the parts outside the CDR3, the full variable domain is DSGVTQTPKHLITATGQRVTLRCSPRSGDLSVYWYQQSLDQGLQFLIQYYNGEERAKGNILERFSAQQFPDLHSELNLSSLELGDSALYFCASSPWTGGYEQYFGPGTRLTVT.

This chain uses TRBV19 with TRBJ1-3; no clear D gene. The germline V gene encodes CDR1 LNHDA and CDR2 SQIVND (reference sequence). The CDR3 is made up of 14 amino acids. Trimming shortened V by 4 bases and J by 2 bases, and 9 bases separated the two germline ends. CDR3 sequence (DNA): TGTGCCAGTAGTACCACAATTACTGGAAACACCATATATTTT. It is translated as CASSTTITGNTIYF.

This rearrangement joins TRBV10-3 to TRBJ1-5; D is perhaps TRBD1 (6 bases). With 4 bases removed from V and 1 base from J, the gap between germline ends came to 14 bases. Germline values: CDR1 ENHRY, CDR2 SYGVKD. CDR3 length: 16 amino acids. The CDR3 sequence: CAISGHRERSNQPQHF. DNA for the CDR3: TGTGCCATCAGTGGCCACAGGGAGCGAAGCAATCAGCCCCAGCATTTT.

The chain uses TRBV11-2 and TRBJ1-5; tentatively, D is TRBD1 (6 bases). CDR1 and CDR2 from the germline V gene are SGHAT and FQNNGV. CDR3 length: 15 amino acids. The germline V and J ends were trimmed by 3 bases and 1 base, with 10 bases remaining between them. CDR3 coding DNA: TGTGCCAGCAGCTTGGACAGCCAAAGCAATCAGCCCCAGCATTTT. This encodes CASSLDSQSNQPQHF.

The chain is built from TRBV7-2 and TRBJ2-1, with D uncertain. The CDR3 sequence is 19 residues long. CDR1 is SGHTA, CDR2 FQGNSA, per germline. V was trimmed by 0 bases and J by 0 bases, leaving 18 bases between them. This chain's CDR3 is CASSLAVRPAPSSYNEQFF. The CDR3 DNA reads TGTGCCAGCAGCTTAGCGGTCAGGCCGGCCCCGAGCTCCTACAATGAGCAGTTCTTC.

CDR3 in DNA: TGTGCCAGCAGGGGACAGGGGGCCACCGGGGAGCTGTTTTTT. This encodes CASRGQGATGELFF. This rearrangement joins TRBV2 to TRBJ2-2; TRBD1 agrees at 12 bases. This CDR3 comprises 14 residues. Looked up from germline, CDR1 is SNHLY and CDR2 is FYNNEI. Unmatched junction bases numbered 0, after V lost 6 bases and J lost 4 bases.

The chain combines TRBV27 with TRBJ1-6; D call uncertain. CDR3 size: 12 residues. The germline V gene has CDR1 MNHEY and CDR2 SMNVEV (reference sequence). V dropped 1 base and J dropped 5 bases, with 0 bases sitting between them. CDR3 sequence (DNA): TGTGCCAGCAGTTTATATAATTCACCCCTCCACTTT. It encodes CASSLYNSPLHF.

The chain recombines TRBV9 with TRBJ2-3; possibly TRBD1 or TRBD2 for D (5 bases each). The germline V gene has CDR1 SGDLS and CDR2 YYNGEE. V gave up 2 bases and J gave up 4 bases, with 11 bases separating them. This CDR3 has 14 residues. CDR3 coding DNA: TGTGCCAGCAGCGTGCGAGGGACCCCAGATACGCAGTATTTT. Encoded protein: CASSVRGTPDTQYF.

The rearrangement joins TRBV28 to TRBJ2-5; the D is unclear. V gave up 8 bases and J gave up 1 base, with 5 bases separating them. The CDR3 loop spans 11 amino acids. Looked up from germline, CDR1 is MDHEN and CDR2 is SYDVKM. This CDR3 reads CASLLQETQYF. CDR3 nucleotides: TGTGCCAGCCTCCTCCAAGAGACCCAGTACTTC.

V usage is TRBV4-2 and J usage is TRBJ1-2; no clear D gene. The CDR3 is 12 amino acids. Germline V gene data show CDR1 as LGHNA and CDR2 as YNFKEQ. With 5 bases removed from V and 7 bases from J, the gap between germline ends came to 11 bases. This chain's CDR3 is CASSYSLGGYTF. The CDR3, as DNA: TGTGCCAGCAGCTACAGCCTTGGTGGCTACACCTTC.

This chain joins TRBV5-1 and TRBJ1-1, with D perhaps TRBD1 (6 bases). From germline, CDR1 is SGHRS and CDR2 YFSETQ. This CDR3 is 14 amino acids long. Trimming removed 2 bases at V and 3 bases at J, with 11 bases between. CDR3 protein: CASSFSGADTEAFF. The CDR3 DNA follows: TGCGCCAGCAGCTTTTCAGGGGCGGACACTGAAGCTTTCTTT.

The chain links TRBV6-5 to TRBJ2-6; no firm D call. The CDR3 has 15 residues. The ends were cut back, 6 bases at V and 0 bases at J, with 9 bases in the middle. Germline V CDR1 and CDR2: MNHEY, SVGAGI. The CDR3 reads CASSPRGSGANVLTF. The CDR3 DNA reads as TGTGCCAGCAGCCCGCGCGGCTCTGGGGCCAACGTCCTGACTTTC.

The V gene is TRBV21-1, the J gene TRBJ1-5. TRBV21-1 is a recognized pseudogene. The CDR3 contains 12 residues. The CDR3 reads CASSPPGQPQHF. The CDR3 DNA sequence: TGTGCCAGCAGCCCACCCGGTCAGCCCCAGCATTTT.

This clone has only a few counts. The chain joins TRBV28 to TRBJ1-2; D remains unclear. The CDR3 extends over 15 amino acids. Looked up from germline, CDR1 is MDHEN and CDR2 is SYDVKM. Trimming left V 2 bases short and J 5 bases short, with 15 bases between. This CDR3 reads CASSLVGQRRYGYTF. DNA for the CDR3: TGTGCCAGCAGTTTAGTGGGTCAGCGGAGATATGGCTACACCTTC.

The rearrangement joins TRBV5-4 to TRBJ1-2, with 7 bases lining up with TRBD1. In germline, CDR1 is SGHNT, CDR2 YYREEE (reference sequence). Trimming removed 4 bases from V and 0 bases from J; junction bases left unmatched: 12. The CDR3 is 17 amino acids. DNA of the CDR3: TGTGCCAGCAGCCCCGGGGGCAGGGGGAACTCTAACTATGGCTACACCTTC. Translation: CASSPGGRGNSNYGYTF.

The gene calls are TRBV28 and TRBJ1-5, with 7 bases identical to TRBD1. The CDR3 loop spans 15 amino acids. V lost 2 bases to trimming and J lost 4 bases; unmatched junction nucleotides: 5. Germline-derived CDR1 and CDR2 are MDHEN and SYDVKM. For the CDR3, the DNA is TGTGCCAGCAGTTTAATTTCAGGGGGAAATCAGCCCCAGCATTTT. This sequence encodes CASSLISGGNQPQHF. The variable domain in full, completed from reference TRBV28 and TRBJ1-5, reads DVKVTQSSRYLVKRTGEKVFLECVQDMDHENMFWYRQDPGLGLRLIYFSYDVKMKEKGDIPEGYSVSREKKERFSLILESASTNQTSMYLCASSLISGGNQPQHFGDGTRLSIL.